This TCR beta chain is from a study of the immune and genomic landscape of osteosarcoma. Study-wide results and limits: About 5 repertoires, each under 100 clonotypes, were dominated by one hyperexpanded clone.

In this sample, this clone turned up once. Its antigen is still unknown. Assay: immunoSEQ multiplex PCR; the TCRdb copy retains only in-frame clones and omits some. In the table there are about 4,600 clones, roughly 77% of which are singletons. In germline, CDR1 is MNHEY, CDR2 SVGAGI. The CDR3 extends over 15 amino acids. Trimming took off 5 bases at V and 2 bases at J, with 16 bases between the two ends. Poor-prognosis osteosarcoma patients supplied post-treatment primary, local recurrence and metastasis tumor specimens. The receptor's source is a human donor with osteosarcoma. The sequenced sample was osteosarcoma tumor tissue from the femur. The chain employs TRBV6-5 and TRBJ2-7, with D perhaps TRBD1 (6 bases). CDR3 nucleotides: TGTGCCAGCAGTCGAACACCCCAGGGGACCTACGAGCAGTACTTC. Its translation is CASSRTPQGTYEQYF.